This entry features one T cell receptor beta chain sequence. In the original analysis: Scientists estimated how many nucleated cells there were by amplifying reference gene primers. Profiled with immunoSEQ multiplex PCR; TCRdb holds only in-frame clones, not every one. The DNA was the basis for D and trimming; V, J and clone size are from that table. The sample holds about 150,000 clones, 88% seen once. Followed over time, Seattle patients had been enrolled while infection was active. This sample is drawn from a study of blood T cell repertoires in COVID-19. Study-wide background: Acute and convalescent COVID-19 specimens originated in the United States, Italy and Spain. T cells, B-cell-depleted T cells, or PBMCs provided the cDNA or gDNA that served as material.

The V gene end was trimmed by 3 bases and the J gene end by 0 bases; junction bases not matched to a gene: 1. CDR1 is KGHSH, CDR2 LQKENI, per germline. This CDR3 has 15 residues. The V gene is TRBV18, the J gene TRBJ2-1, with 8 bases that match TRBD2. The specimen was peripheral blood. The TCR originated in a human donor with COVID-19, enrolled during active disease. The donor label of this sample is uncertain. In nucleotides, the CDR3 is TGTGCCAGCTCACCGACTAGCGACTCCTACAATGAGCAGTTCTTC. Amino acids: CASSPTSDSYNEQFF. The whole variable domain, filled in from reference TRBV18 and TRBJ2-1, reads NAGVMQNPRHLVRRRGQEARLRCSPMKGHSHVYWYRQLPEEGLKFMVYLQKENIIDESGMPKERFSAEFPKEGPSILRIQQVVRGDSAAYFCASSPTSDSYNEQFFGPGTRLTVL.